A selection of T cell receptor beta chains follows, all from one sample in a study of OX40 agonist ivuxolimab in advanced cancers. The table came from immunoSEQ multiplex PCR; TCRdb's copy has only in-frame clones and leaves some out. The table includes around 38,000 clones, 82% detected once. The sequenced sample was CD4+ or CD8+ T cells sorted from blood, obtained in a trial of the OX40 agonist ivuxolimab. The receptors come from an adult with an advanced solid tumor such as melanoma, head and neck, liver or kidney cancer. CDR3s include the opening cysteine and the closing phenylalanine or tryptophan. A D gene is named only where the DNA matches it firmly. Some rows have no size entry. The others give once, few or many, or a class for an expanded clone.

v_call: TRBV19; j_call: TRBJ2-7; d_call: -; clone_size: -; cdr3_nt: TGTGCCAGTAACGCCGGGACAACTTCTCACGAGCAGTACTTC; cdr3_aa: CASNAGTTSHEQYF
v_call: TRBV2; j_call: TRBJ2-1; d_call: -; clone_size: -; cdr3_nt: TGTGCCAGCAGGGGGGATAAGTTTGGCAATGAGCAGTTCTTC; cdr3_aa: CASRGDKFGNEQFF
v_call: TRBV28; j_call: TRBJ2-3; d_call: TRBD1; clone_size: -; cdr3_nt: TGTGCCAGCAGGTCGACAGGGACCATAGATACGCAGTATTTT; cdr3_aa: CASRSTGTIDTQYF
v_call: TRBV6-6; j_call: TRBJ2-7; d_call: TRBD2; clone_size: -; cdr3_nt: TGTGCCAGCACCTTAGCGGGAGGTTCCGAGCAGTACTTC; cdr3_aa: CASTLAGGSEQYF
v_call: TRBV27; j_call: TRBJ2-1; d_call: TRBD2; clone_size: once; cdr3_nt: TGTGCCAGCAGTTTATTCGGGGCTAGCGGGAGTCGTGAGCAGTTCTTC; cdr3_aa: CASSLFGASGSREQFF
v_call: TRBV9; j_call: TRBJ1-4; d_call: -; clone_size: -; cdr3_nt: TGTGCCAGCAGCCCGCCAGGGGCGGAAAAACTGTTTTTT; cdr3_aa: CASSPPGAEKLFF
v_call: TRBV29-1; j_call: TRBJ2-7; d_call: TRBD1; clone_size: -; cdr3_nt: TGCAGCGTTGAGAGCTCGGGACAGCTCTACGAGCAGTACTTC; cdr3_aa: CSVESSGQLYEQYF
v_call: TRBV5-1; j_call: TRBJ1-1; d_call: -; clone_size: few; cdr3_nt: TGCGCCAGCAGCATACCAACAAAGACTGAAGCTTTCTTT; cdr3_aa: CASSIPTKTEAFF
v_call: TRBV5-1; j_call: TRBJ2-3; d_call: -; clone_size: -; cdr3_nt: TGCGCCAGCAGCCCTACTACTAGCACAGATACGCAGTATTTT; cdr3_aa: CASSPTTSTDTQYF
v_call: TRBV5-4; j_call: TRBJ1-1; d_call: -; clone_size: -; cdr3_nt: TGTGCCAGCAGCTTAGGGGCGGGGGGCTTCACTGAAGCTTTCTTT; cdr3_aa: CASSLGAGGFTEAFF
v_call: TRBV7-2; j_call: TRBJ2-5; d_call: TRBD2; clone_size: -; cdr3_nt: TGTGCCAGCAGCCTTACTAGCGGACAAGAGACCCAGTACTTC; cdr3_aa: CASSLTSGQETQYF
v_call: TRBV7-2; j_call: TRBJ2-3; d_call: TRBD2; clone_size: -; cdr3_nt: TGTGCCAGCAGCTTAGAGTCTAGCGGTGGCACAGATACGCAGTATTTT; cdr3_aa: CASSLESSGGTDTQYF
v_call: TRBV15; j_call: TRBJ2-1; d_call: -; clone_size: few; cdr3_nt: TGTGCCACCAGCAAGCGAGCCTATAATGAGCAGTTCTTC; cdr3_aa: CATSKRAYNEQFF
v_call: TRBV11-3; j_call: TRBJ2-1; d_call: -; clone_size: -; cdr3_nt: TGTGCCAGCAGCAGGGGGGCTAGCCGGGGCAATGAGCAGTTCTTC; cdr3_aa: CASSRGASRGNEQFF
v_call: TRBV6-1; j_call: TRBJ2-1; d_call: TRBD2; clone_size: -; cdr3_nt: TGTGCCAGCAGAATAGCGGGATCGCTGCAGTTCTTC; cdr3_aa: CASRIAGSLQFF
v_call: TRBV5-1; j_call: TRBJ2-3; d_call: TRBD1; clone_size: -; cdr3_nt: TGCGCCAGCAGCTTGGCCTCGACAGGGAGCACAGATACGCAGTATTTT; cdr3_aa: CASSLASTGSTDTQYF
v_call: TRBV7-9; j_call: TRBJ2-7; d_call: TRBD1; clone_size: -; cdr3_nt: TGTGCCACGACTCGGACAGGAATTGCGTACGAGCAGTACTTC; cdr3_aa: CATTRTGIAYEQYF
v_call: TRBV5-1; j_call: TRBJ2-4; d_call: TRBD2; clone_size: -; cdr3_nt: TGCGCCAGCAGCGGGATAGCGGGAGCAAGAGACATTCAGTACTTC; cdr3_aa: CASSGIAGARDIQYF
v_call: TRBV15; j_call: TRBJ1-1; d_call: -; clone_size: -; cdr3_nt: TGTGCCACCAGCAGAGAAGGTGAAGCTTTCTTT; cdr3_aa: CATSREGEAFF
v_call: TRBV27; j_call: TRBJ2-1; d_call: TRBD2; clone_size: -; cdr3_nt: TGTGCCAGCAGTCCCGAGGCGGGAGGCAATGAGCAGTTCTTC; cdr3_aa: CASSPEAGGNEQFF
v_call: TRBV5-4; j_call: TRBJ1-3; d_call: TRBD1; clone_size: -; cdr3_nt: TGTGCCAGCAGCACGGACAGGGGCTCTGGAAACACCATATATTTT; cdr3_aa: CASSTDRGSGNTIYF
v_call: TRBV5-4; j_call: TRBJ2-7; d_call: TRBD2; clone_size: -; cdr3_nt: TGTGCCAGCAGCTGGGGCCCAGCGGGAGATGGCGAGCAGTACTTC; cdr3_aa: CASSWGPAGDGEQYF
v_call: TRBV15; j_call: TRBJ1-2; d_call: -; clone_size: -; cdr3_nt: TGTGCCACCAGCAGAGATACGGAGTATGGCTACACCTTC; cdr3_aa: CATSRDTEYGYTF
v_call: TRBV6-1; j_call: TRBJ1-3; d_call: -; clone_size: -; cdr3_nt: TGTGCCAGCAGTGAATTCGACAGGAGAGGGGGAAACACCATATATTTT; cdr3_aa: CASSEFDRRGGNTIYF
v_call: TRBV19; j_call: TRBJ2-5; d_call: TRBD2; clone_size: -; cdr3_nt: TGTGCCAGTAGTTCCTACGGGACTAGCGGTGCGTACCAAGAGACCCAGTACTTC; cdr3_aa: CASSSYGTSGAYQETQYF
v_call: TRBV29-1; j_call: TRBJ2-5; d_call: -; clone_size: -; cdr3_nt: TGCAGCGTTGTTACCGACAAACAAGAGACCCAGTACTTC; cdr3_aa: CSVVTDKQETQYF
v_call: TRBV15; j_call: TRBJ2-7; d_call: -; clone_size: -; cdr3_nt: TGTGCCACCAGCAGGGGTTACGACGAGCAGTACTTC; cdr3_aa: CATSRGYDEQYF
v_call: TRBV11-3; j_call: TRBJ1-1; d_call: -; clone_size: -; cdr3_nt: TGTGCCAGCAGCCCCATCCGACAGGAGGGGAACACTGAAGCTTTCTTT; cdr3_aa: CASSPIRQEGNTEAFF
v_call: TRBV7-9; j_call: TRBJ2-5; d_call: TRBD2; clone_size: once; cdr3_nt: TGTGCCAGCAGCTTCACGACTAGCGGAGAAGAGACCCAGTACTTC; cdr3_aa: CASSFTTSGEETQYF
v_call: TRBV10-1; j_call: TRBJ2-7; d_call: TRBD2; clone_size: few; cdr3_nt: TGCGCCAGCACCGTCTTGGGGCTAGCGGGCCTCTACGAGCAGTACTTC; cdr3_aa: CASTVLGLAGLYEQYF
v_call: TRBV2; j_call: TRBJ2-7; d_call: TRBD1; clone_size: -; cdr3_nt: TGTGCCAGCAGGAGACAGGGGGAGGTGGACGAGCAGTACTTC; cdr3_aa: CASRRQGEVDEQYF
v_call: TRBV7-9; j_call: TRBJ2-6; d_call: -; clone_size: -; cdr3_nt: TGTGCCAGCAGCCCCCTCCTCTCTGGGGCCAACGTCCTGACTTTC; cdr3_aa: CASSPLLSGANVLTF
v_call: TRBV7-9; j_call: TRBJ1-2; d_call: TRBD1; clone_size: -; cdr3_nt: TGTGCCAGCAGCCTGGGACAGGGGGACTTAGGCTATGGCTACACCTTC; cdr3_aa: CASSLGQGDLGYGYTF
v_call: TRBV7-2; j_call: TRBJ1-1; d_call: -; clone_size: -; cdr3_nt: TGTGCCAGCACTTTATCGAGGAACACTGAAGCTTTCTTT; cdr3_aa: CASTLSRNTEAFF
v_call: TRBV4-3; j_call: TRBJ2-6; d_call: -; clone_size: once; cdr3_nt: TGCGCCAGCAGCCAAGAAGAGGCAGCCCTTTCTGGGGCCAACGTCCTGACTTTC; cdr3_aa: CASSQEEAALSGANVLTF
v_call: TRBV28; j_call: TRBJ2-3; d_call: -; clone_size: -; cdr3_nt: TGTGCCAGCAGTTTAGGCAGGAACACAGATACGCAGTATTTT; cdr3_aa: CASSLGRNTDTQYF
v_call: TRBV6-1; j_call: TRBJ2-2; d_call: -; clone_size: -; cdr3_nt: TGTGCCAGCAGTGTCGGCAGGAACACCGGGGAGCTGTTTTTT; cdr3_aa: CASSVGRNTGELFF
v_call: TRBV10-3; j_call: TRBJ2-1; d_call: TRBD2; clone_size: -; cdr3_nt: TGTGCCATCAGTGGTCAGTCGACTAGCGCTTACAATGAGCAGTTCTTC; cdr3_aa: CAISGQSTSAYNEQFF
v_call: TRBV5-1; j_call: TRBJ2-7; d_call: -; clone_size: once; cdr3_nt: TGCGCCAGCAGAAATCAATCTACCTACGAGCAGTACTTC; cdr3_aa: CASRNQSTYEQYF
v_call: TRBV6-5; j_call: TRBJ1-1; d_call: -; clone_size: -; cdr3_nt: TGTGCCAGCAGTTACAGGGATCGGACTGAAGCTTTCTTT; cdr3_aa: CASSYRDRTEAFF
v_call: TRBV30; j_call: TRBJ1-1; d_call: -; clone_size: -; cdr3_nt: TGTGCCTGGAATAAAGCTGTTTCGGCTTTCTTT; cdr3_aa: CAWNKAVSAFF
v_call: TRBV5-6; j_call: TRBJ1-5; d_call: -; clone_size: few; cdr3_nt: TGTGCCAGCAGCTTGGCCCGGGTCAATCAGCCCCAGCATTTT; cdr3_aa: CASSLARVNQPQHF
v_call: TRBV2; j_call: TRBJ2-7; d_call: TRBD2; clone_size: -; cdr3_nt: TGTGCCAGCAACGCGCTAGCGGCGAGCTCCTACGAGCAGTACTTC; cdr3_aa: CASNALAASSYEQYF
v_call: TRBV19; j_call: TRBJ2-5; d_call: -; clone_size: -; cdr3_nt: TGTGCCAGTAGCGCGTCCGGGGAGACCCAGTACTTC; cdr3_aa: CASSASGETQYF
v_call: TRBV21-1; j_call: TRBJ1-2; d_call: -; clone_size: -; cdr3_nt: TGTGCCAGCAGCGCCCCCGGGACGGGGAAATATGGCTACACCTTC; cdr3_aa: CASSAPGTGKYGYTF
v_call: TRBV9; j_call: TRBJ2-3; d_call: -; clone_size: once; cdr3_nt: TGTGCCAGCAGCGTAAAAGAGGATACGCAGTATTTT; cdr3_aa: CASSVKEDTQYF
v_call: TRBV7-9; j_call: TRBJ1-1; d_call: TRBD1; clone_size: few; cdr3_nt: TGTGCCAGCAGCGATCCGGGACAGGGGATGAACACTGAAGCTTTCTTT; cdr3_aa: CASSDPGQGMNTEAFF